This T cell receptor beta chain is drawn from a study of metastatic and nonmetastatic thyroid tumors (TCRdb year 2020). Study-level background: Repertoires were compared across peripheral blood and tumor or nodule tissue samples from malignant and benign thyroid patients. What the work shows at the level of the full study, not this receptor alone: In both blood and tumor samples, malignant tumors were reported to have significantly higher TCR beta diversity than benign nodules.

This clone was counted many times. Its recognized antigen is unknown. The sample holds no much larger clone one base away, and base qualities are not on file. Before undergoing thyroid surgery, none of the patients had been given any kind of treatment. Using T-cell receptor beta sequencing, the study looked back at clinical samples from patients collected from about 2012 to 2018. Libraries were made using PCR. Sequencing relied on an Illumina HiSeq 4000. High-throughput sequencing was used to profile the TCR beta-chain CDR3 region of every patient. Turning to the authors' computational methods: Drawing on CDR3 differences between clinicopathological groups, the researchers built a classifier meant to tell apart patients with distant-metastatic papillary thyroid cancer. To measure repertoire diversity the researchers used the Shannon index, while the Morisita-Horn index served to gauge how similar the tumor and blood repertoires were. Starting from the raw public reads, TCRdb applied fastp trimming at Q25, assembled clones with MiXCR and retained in-frame beta chains. The V and J calls were not made by the authors but by TCRdb's processing. This sample holds around 34,000 clones; roughly a fifth were observed only once. 6.5% to 8% of the sample comes from the top ten.

The CDR3 runs 16 amino acids, cysteine and phenylalanine included. Only CDR3 DNA is held: 48 bases, read in frame from base 1. From a lookup of the germline V gene, CDR1 and CDR2 are MNHEY and SVGEGT. Relative to germline, V is missing 2 bases and J is missing 6 bases, with 10 bases of the junction outside any gene match. The chain uses TRBV6-2 or TRBV6-3 and TRBJ2-1, with 7 bases in between that match TRBD1. Sequencing was done on a sample of blood. This TCR was sampled from a female donor with papillary thyroid cancer or a benign thyroid nodule (not recorded which). Some clones in this sample may be carry-over from other donors' samples. The DNA sequence is as follows: TGTGCCAGCAGTTACCGTGACAGGGTTGGACTCAATGAGCAGTTCTTC. It translates as CASSYRDRVGLNEQFF.